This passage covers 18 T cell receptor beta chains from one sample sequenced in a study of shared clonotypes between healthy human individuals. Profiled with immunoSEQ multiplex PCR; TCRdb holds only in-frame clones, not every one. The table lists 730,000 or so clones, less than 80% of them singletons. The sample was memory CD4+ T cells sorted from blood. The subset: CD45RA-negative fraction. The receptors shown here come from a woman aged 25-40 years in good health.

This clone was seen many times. CDR3 nucleotide sequence: TGTGCCAGCAGTCGCGGACAGGGGGCTATCTCCTACGAGCAGTACTTC. Translating gives CASSRGQGAISYEQYF. This chain joins TRBV27 and TRBJ2-7, with 11 bases lining up with TRBD1. V shed 5 bases and J 0 bases; nucleotides not matched to a gene: 6. This CDR3 comprises 16 residues. Germline V gene sequence: CDR1 MNHEY, CDR2 SMNVEV (reference sequence).

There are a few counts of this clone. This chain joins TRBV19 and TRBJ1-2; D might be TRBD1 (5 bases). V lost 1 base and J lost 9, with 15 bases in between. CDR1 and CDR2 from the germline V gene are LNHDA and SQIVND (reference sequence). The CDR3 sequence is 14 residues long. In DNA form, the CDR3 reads TGTGCCAGTAGTATAGCGGCGGCGGGGGGAAGCTACACCTTC. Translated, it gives CASSIAAAGGSYTF.

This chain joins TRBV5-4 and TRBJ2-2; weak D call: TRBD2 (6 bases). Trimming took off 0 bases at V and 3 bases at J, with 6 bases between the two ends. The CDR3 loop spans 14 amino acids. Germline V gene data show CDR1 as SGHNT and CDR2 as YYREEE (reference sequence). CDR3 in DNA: TGTGCCAGCAGCTTGGGCGGGGACACCGGGGAGCTGTTTTTT. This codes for CASSLGGDTGELFF.

The CDR3 DNA reads as TGTGCCAGCAGCCAAGCAGGGGGCTACGAGCAGTACTTC. Translation: CASSQAGGYEQYF. The genes are TRBV14 and TRBJ2-7; TRBD1 matches at 7 bases. V lost 1 base and J lost 3; bases outside the gene matches: 0. The CDR3 loop spans 13 amino acids. In germline, CDR1 is SGHDN, CDR2 FVKESK.

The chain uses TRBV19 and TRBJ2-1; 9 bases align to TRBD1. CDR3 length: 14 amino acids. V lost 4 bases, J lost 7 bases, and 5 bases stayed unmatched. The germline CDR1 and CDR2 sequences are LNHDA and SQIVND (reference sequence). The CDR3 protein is CASSTSGTGNEQFF. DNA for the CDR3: TGTGCCAGTAGTACCTCCGGGACAGGGAATGAGCAGTTCTTC. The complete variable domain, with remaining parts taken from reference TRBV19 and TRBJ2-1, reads DGGITQSPKYLFRKEGQNVTLSCEQNLNHDAMYWYRQDPGQGLRLIYYSQIVNDFQKGDIAEGYSVSREKKESFPLTVTSAQKNPTAFYLCASSTSGTGNEQFFGPGTRLTVL.

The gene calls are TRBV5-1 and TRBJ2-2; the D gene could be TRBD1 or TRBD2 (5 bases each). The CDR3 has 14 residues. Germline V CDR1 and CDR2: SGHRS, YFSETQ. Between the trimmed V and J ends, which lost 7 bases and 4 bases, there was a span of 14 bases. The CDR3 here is CASAGTLGTGELFF. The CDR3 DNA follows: TGCGCCAGCGCAGGGACGTTAGGCACCGGGGAGCTGTTTTTT.

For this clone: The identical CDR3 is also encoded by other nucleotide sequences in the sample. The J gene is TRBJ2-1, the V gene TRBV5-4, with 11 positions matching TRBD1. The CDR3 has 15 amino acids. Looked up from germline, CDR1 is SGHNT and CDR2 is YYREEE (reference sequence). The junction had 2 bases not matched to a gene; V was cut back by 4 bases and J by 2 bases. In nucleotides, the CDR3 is TGTGCCAGCAGCCCGGGACAGGGGGCCTACAATGAGCAGTTCTTC. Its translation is CASSPGQGAYNEQFF.

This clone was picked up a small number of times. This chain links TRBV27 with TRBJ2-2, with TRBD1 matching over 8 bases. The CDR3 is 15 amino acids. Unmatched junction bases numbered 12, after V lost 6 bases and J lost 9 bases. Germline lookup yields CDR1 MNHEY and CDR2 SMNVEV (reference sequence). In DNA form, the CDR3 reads TGTGCCAGCAGCTCTCCGGGACAGGCTTTCAGGGAGCTGTTTTTT. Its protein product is CASSSPGQAFRELFF.

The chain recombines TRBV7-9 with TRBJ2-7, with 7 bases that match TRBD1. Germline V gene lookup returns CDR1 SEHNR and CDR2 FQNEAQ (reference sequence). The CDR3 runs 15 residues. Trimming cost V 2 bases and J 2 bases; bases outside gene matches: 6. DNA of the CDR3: TGTGCCAGCAGCTTACCCGGGACAGAGACCTACGAGCAGTACTTC. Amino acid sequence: CASSLPGTETYEQYF.

The CDR3 protein is CASSYRLQPGTDTQYF. The DNA of the CDR3 is TGTGCCAGCAGCTATCGACTCCAGCCGGGCACAGATACGCAGTATTTT. This chain uses TRBV5-6 with TRBJ2-3; D is uncertain. The length of the CDR3 is 16 residues. V lost 3 bases to trimming and J lost 1 base, with 15 bases between them. CDR1 is SGHDT and CDR2 is YYEEEE in the germline V gene.

The CDR3 DNA reads as TGCGCCAGCAGCCAAGATCGGTTGGAGGAGAGACCCAATCAGCCCCAGCATTTT. Its protein is CASSQDRLEERPNQPQHF. The chain joins TRBV4-1 to TRBJ1-5; D unclear. From germline, CDR1 is MGHRA and CDR2 YSYEKL. Trimming cost V 0 bases and J 3 bases, with 18 bases left between them. This CDR3 has 18 residues.

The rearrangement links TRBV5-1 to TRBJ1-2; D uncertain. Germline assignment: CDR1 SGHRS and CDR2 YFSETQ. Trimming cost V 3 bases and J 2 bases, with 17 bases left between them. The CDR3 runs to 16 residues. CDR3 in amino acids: CASSSQFRTENYGYTF. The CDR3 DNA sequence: TGCGCCAGCAGCTCCCAATTCCGGACTGAAAACTATGGCTACACCTTC.

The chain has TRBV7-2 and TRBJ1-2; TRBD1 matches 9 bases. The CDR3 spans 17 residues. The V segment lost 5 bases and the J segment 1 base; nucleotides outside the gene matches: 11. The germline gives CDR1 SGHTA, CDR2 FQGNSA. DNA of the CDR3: TGTGCCAGCAGCCCCGGGGGGACAGGGTCCCTTAACTATGGCTACACCTTC. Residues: CASSPGGTGSLNYGYTF.

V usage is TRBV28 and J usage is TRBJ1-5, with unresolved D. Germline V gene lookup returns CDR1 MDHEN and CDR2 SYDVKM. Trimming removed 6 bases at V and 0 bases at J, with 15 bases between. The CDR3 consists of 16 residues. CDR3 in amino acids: CASSKIRSNSNQPQHF. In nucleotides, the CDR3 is TGTGCCAGCAGCAAAATACGGTCAAATAGCAATCAGCCCCAGCATTTT.

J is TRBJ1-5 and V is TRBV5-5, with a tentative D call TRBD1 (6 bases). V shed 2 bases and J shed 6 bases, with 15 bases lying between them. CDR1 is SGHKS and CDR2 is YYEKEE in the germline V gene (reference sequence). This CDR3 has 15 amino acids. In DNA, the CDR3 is TGTGCCAGCAGCTTACAGGGCGAGGGTAGTCAGCCCCAGCATTTT. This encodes CASSLQGEGSQPQHF.

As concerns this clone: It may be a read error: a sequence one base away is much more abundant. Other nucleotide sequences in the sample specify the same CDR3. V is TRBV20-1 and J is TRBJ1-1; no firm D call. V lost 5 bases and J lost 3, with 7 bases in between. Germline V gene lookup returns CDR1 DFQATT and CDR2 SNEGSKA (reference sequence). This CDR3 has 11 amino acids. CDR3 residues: CSADRDTEAFF. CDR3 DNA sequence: TGCAGTGCTGATAGGGACACTGAAGCTTTCTTT.

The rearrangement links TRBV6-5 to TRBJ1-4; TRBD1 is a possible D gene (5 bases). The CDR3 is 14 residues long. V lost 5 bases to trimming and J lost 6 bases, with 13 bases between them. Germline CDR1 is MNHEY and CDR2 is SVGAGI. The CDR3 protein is CASSPWRGDEKLFF. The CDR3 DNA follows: TGTGCCAGCAGTCCCTGGCGGGGGGATGAAAAACTGTTTTTT.

The CDR3 region is CASRPVGGYEQYF. The CDR3 DNA sequence: TGTGCCAGCAGGCCCGTAGGGGGTTACGAGCAGTACTTC. The chain has TRBV11-3 and TRBJ2-7; D perhaps matches TRBD1 (6 bases). The CDR3 is 13 amino acids. Per the germline V gene, CDR1 is SGHNT and CDR2 is YENEEA. V was trimmed by 6 bases and J by 4 bases, leaving 13 bases between them. Combining the CDR3 with reference TRBV11-3 and TRBJ2-7 gives the whole variable domain EAGVVQSPRYKIIEKKQPVAFWCNPISGHNTLYWYLQNLGQGPELLIRYENEEAVDDSQLPKDRFSAERLKGVDSTLKIQPAELGDSAVYLCASRPVGGYEQYFGPGTRLTVT.